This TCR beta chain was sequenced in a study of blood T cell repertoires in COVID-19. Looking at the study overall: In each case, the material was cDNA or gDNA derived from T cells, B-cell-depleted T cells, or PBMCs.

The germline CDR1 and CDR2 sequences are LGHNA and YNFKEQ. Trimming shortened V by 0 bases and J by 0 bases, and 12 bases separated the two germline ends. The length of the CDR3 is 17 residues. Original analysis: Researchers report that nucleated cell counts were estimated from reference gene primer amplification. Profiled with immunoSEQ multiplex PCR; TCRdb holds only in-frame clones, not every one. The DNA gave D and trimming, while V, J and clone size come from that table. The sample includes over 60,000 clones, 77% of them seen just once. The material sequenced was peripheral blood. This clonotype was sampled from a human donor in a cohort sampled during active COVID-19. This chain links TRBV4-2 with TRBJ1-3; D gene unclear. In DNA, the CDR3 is TGTGCCAGCAGCCAAGAAGGCACACCTAGCTCTGGAAACACCATATATTTT. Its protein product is CASSQEGTPSSGNTIYF.